The 27 T cell receptor beta chains below all came from one sample that was sequenced in a study of cytomegalovirus exposure and HLA in healthy donors. Method: immunoSEQ multiplex PCR; TCRdb's copy keeps in-frame clones and lacks some. In the table there are 80,000 to 100,000 clones, around 90% of which are singletons. Material: PBMCs. These receptor sequences come from a woman in her twenties or thirties in good health and CMV-seronegative.

CDR3 region: CASRPSSTGELFF. The CDR3 coding sequence is TGCGCCAGTCGGCCGTCTAGCACCGGGGAGCTGTTTTTT. The genes are TRBV5-1 and TRBJ2-2; no reliable D call. Between the trimmed V and J ends, which lost 8 bases and 4 bases, there was a span of 12 bases. CDR1 is SGHRS, CDR2 YFSETQ, per germline. This CDR3 region has 13 residues.

This chain links TRBV20-1 with TRBJ2-7; D not resolved. This CDR3 is 10 amino acids long. Per the germline V gene, CDR1 is DFQATT and CDR2 is SNEGSKA (reference sequence). V was pared by 3 bases and J by 6 bases, with 6 bases between. The CDR3 DNA follows: TGCAGTGCTAGTCTCCTCGAGCAGTACTTC. It is translated as CSASLLEQYF.

This chain joins TRBV28 and TRBJ2-5, with 7 nucleotides matching TRBD1. The germline V gene has CDR1 MDHEN and CDR2 SYDVKM. The CDR3 covers 15 residues. The junction had 6 bases not matched to a gene; V was cut back by 5 bases and J by 0 bases. CDR3 coding DNA: TGTGCCAGCAGTCCCGGGACAGCGTACCAAGAGACCCAGTACTTC. The encoded protein is CASSPGTAYQETQYF. Drawing the rest from reference TRBV28 and TRBJ2-5, the complete variable domain is DVKVTQSSRYLVKRTGEKVFLECVQDMDHENMFWYRQDPGLGLRLIYFSYDVKMKEKGDIPEGYSVSREKKERFSLILESASTNQTSMYLCASSPGTAYQETQYFGPGTRLLVL.

The rearrangement links TRBV4-1 to TRBJ1-2, with 8 bases matching TRBD1. The V gene end was trimmed by 0 bases and the J gene end by 6 bases; junction bases not matched to a gene: 15. Looked up from germline, CDR1 is MGHRA and CDR2 is YSYEKL. CDR3 size: 18 residues. As DNA, the CDR3 is TGCGCCAGCAGCCAAGATGGTTTGTTGGGCAGGGGGCGCCATGGCTACACCTTC. Translation: CASSQDGLLGRGRHGYTF.

The V gene is TRBV5-1, the J gene TRBJ2-1; 10 bases align to TRBD1. The CDR3 runs to 16 residues. Germline V gene data show CDR1 as SGHRS and CDR2 as YFSETQ. The ends lost 2 bases at V and 4 bases at J; junction bases unmatched: 6. CDR3 region: CASSLFGTGEYNEQFF. The CDR3 DNA sequence: TGCGCCAGCAGCTTATTCGGGACAGGGGAATACAATGAGCAGTTCTTC.

The chain has TRBV25-1 and TRBJ2-2, with 8 bases aligning to TRBD2. J gave up 5 bases and V 6 bases, and 8 bases lay outside the gene matches. CDR1 MGHDK and CDR2 SYGVNS come from the germline V gene. This CDR3 has 15 residues. The CDR3 DNA follows: TGTGCCAGCAGCCCCGGACTAGCTGAGACCGGGGAGCTGTTTTTT. Translating gives CASSPGLAETGELFF.

This chain joins TRBV2 and TRBJ1-5; D gene ambiguous. The ends were cut back, 2 bases at V and 6 bases at J, with 8 bases in the middle. Germline CDR1 and CDR2: SNHLY and FYNNEI. There are 13 residues in the CDR3. The CDR3 DNA reads TGTGCCAGCAGTGAATGGTCGGGTCAGCCCCAGCATTTT. It codes for CASSEWSGQPQHF.

This chain links TRBV4-1 with TRBJ2-1; D is ambiguous. Germline CDR1 MGHRA, CDR2 YSYEKL. There are 16 residues in the CDR3. V was trimmed by 2 bases and J by 4 bases, leaving 15 bases between them. Here the CDR3 reads CASSQPSESPYNEQFF. DNA of the CDR3: TGCGCCAGCAGCCAACCATCGGAGTCCCCGTACAATGAGCAGTTCTTC.

The chain uses TRBV2 and TRBJ1-4; weak D call: TRBD1 (5 bases). Trimming took off 4 bases at V and 5 bases at J, with 8 bases between the two ends. Germline V lookup: CDR1 SNHLY, CDR2 FYNNEI. The CDR3 totals 13 residues. The CDR3 protein is CASSAGGNEKLFF. DNA for the CDR3: TGTGCCAGCAGTGCGGGGGGGAATGAAAAACTGTTTTTT.

This sequence joins TRBV5-1 and TRBJ2-3, with D possibly matching TRBD2 (5 bases). The germline V gene has CDR1 SGHRS and CDR2 YFSETQ. The length of the CDR3 is 15 residues. V was cut by 6 bases and J by 3 bases, with 17 bases left in between. DNA of the CDR3: TGCGCCAGCAACCCGGGATCTTATCCTACAGATACGCAGTATTTT. It specifies CASNPGSYPTDTQYF.

This clone has a handful of counts. Here the CDR3 reads CASSKTGGLFFNYGYTF. The CDR3 DNA sequence: TGTGCCAGCAGTAAAACAGGGGGTTTATTCTTTAACTATGGCTACACCTTC. The rearrangement joins TRBV27 to TRBJ1-2; TRBD1 agrees at 8 bases. Germline trimming cut 5 bases from V and 1 base from J; bases unmatched to any gene: 12. The CDR3 is made up of 17 amino acids. CDR1 MNHEY and CDR2 SMNVEV come from the germline V gene (reference sequence).

The chain combines TRBV6-4 with TRBJ2-2, with TRBD1 matching 10 bases. The CDR3 extends over 15 amino acids. The V gene end was trimmed by 6 bases and the J gene end by 3 bases; junction bases not matched to a gene: 4. CDR1 MRHNA and CDR2 SNTAGT come from the germline V gene. CDR3 nucleotide sequence: TGTGCCAGCAGAGAAGGGACAGGGGACACCGGGGAGCTGTTTTTT. Amino acid sequence: CASREGTGDTGELFF.

The chain employs TRBV6-5 and TRBJ1-2; a weak D match, TRBD1 (5 bases). Germline CDR1 and CDR2: MNHEY and SVGAGI. The V end was cut by 0 bases, the J end by 5 bases, with 13 bases between. The CDR3 spans 15 residues. The CDR3 spells CASSYSGAPAYGYTF. DNA for the CDR3: TGTGCCAGCAGTTACTCAGGGGCCCCGGCGTATGGCTACACCTTC.

The rearrangement links TRBV18 to TRBJ2-7; D is unresolved. V was clipped by 5 bases and J by 4 bases, with 15 bases between them. CDR1 and CDR2 from the germline V gene are KGHSH and LQKENI. The CDR3 is made up of 14 amino acids. The CDR3 spells CASSKQKGVYEQYF. The CDR3 bases are TGTGCCAGCTCAAAACAAAAAGGAGTTTACGAGCAGTACTTC.

This clone was observed many times. This chain links TRBV5-4 with TRBJ2-1; 7 bases line up with TRBD1. Germline loops: CDR1 SGHNT, CDR2 YYREEE (reference sequence). The length of the CDR3 is 15 residues. The V gene end was trimmed by 4 bases and the J gene end by 4 bases; junction bases not matched to a gene: 8. This chain's CDR3 is CASSDGTDPYNEQFF. The CDR3 nucleotides are TGTGCCAGCAGCGACGGGACAGACCCGTACAATGAGCAGTTCTTC.

The V and J genes are TRBV11-2 and TRBJ2-1, with D possibly TRBD2 on 6 matching bases. CDR1 and CDR2 (germline): SGHAT, FQNNGV. V shed 1 base and J shed 4 bases, with 17 bases lying between them. This CDR3 is 17 amino acids long. In DNA, the CDR3 is TGTGCCAGCAGCTTAGCTCTTCCCAGCGGGCCTTACAATGAGCAGTTCTTC. Its translation: CASSLALPSGPYNEQFF.

The chain carries TRBV10-2 and TRBJ2-5; D is perhaps TRBD1 (5 bases). Germline CDR1 reads WSHSY; CDR2 reads SAAADI. Deletions cut 6 bases from V and 4 bases from J, with 15 bases between. The CDR3 consists of 14 residues. The CDR3 loop is CASRNRGLGETQYF. CDR3 sequence (DNA): TGCGCCAGCAGGAATAGGGGATTGGGAGAGACCCAGTACTTC.

The rearrangement joins TRBV10-1 to TRBJ1-5; possibly TRBD1 for D (5 bases). Germline V gene lookup returns CDR1 WNHNN and CDR2 SYGVQD (reference sequence). The germline V and J ends were trimmed by 4 bases and 5 bases, with 9 bases remaining between them. The CDR3 contains 13 residues. CDR3 sequence: CASSVSGDQPQHF. As DNA, the CDR3 is TGCGCCAGCAGTGTCTCGGGGGATCAGCCCCAGCATTTT.

The chain has TRBV6-6 and TRBJ1-5; weak D call: TRBD1 (6 bases). The V gene's germline CDR1 is MNHNY and CDR2 SVGAGI (reference sequence). The CDR3 sequence is 14 residues long. With 7 bases removed from V and 4 bases from J, the gap between germline ends came to 14 bases. The CDR3 is CASISQGGNQPQHF. DNA for the CDR3: TGTGCCAGCATTTCACAGGGTGGGAATCAGCCCCAGCATTTT.

The chain links TRBV18 to TRBJ2-2, with no clear D. Germline V CDR1 and CDR2: KGHSH, LQKENI. V was pared by 6 bases and J by 7 bases, with 9 bases between. The CDR3 is 12 residues long. The CDR3 region has the DNA TGTGCCAGCTCCCGCGATGACGGGGAGCTGTTTTTT. It specifies CASSRDDGELFF.

This chain connects TRBV28 to TRBJ1-4; D not certain. Germline CDR1 MDHEN, CDR2 SYDVKM. There are 14 residues in the CDR3. The germline V and J ends were trimmed by 2 bases and 8 bases, with 12 bases remaining between them. The CDR3 loop is CASSLPQGDEKLFF. The DNA for the CDR3 is TGTGCCAGCAGTTTACCCCAAGGAGACGAAAAACTGTTTTTT.

This chain uses TRBV7-8 with TRBJ2-3, with 7 bases aligning to TRBD1. The V and J ends lost 1 base and 2 bases, in that order; junction bases with no gene match: 3. The CDR3 extends over 15 amino acids. Per the germline V gene, CDR1 is SGHVS and CDR2 is FQNEAQ. This CDR3 reads CASSLGQGFTDTQYF. The DNA of the CDR3 is TGTGCCAGCAGCTTAGGACAGGGTTTCACAGATACGCAGTATTTT.

This chain links TRBV9 with TRBJ2-1; 7 nucleotides align to TRBD2. Germline V gives CDR1 SGDLS, CDR2 YYNGEE. The J segment lost 3 bases and the V segment lost 3 bases, leaving 9 bases of the junction unmatched. This CDR3 is built from 16 residues. CDR3 residues: CASSGPTRGDYNEQFF. The CDR3 DNA reads TGTGCCAGCAGCGGACCCACCCGGGGGGACTACAATGAGCAGTTCTTC.

The chain links TRBV27 to TRBJ2-7; 8 bases line up with TRBD2. Trimming cost V 1 base and J 4 bases; bases outside gene matches: 9. This CDR3 has 16 residues. From germline, CDR1 is MNHEY and CDR2 SMNVEV (reference sequence). The CDR3 region is CASSLFSGLAGYEQYF. CDR3 sequence (DNA): TGTGCCAGCAGTTTATTCAGTGGGTTAGCGGGGTACGAGCAGTACTTC.

The gene calls are TRBV18 and TRBJ2-7; 8 nucleotides line up with TRBD1. This CDR3 has 13 amino acids. Germline CDR1 is KGHSH and CDR2 is LQKENI. V lost 3 bases, J lost 3 bases, and 1 base stayed unmatched. In nucleotides, the CDR3 is TGTGCCAGCTCACCGGGGACAGGCTACGAGCAGTACTTC. Protein product: CASSPGTGYEQYF.

The chain carries TRBV7-3 and TRBJ1-1; 11 nucleotides agree with TRBD1. The CDR3 spans 13 residues. With 8 bases clipped from V and 4 bases from J, the junction kept 3 bases outside the gene matches. The V gene's germline CDR1 is SGHTA and CDR2 FQGTGA. The CDR3 nucleotides are TGTGCCAGCGCAGGGACAGGGGGCACTGAAGCTTTCTTT. It specifies CASAGTGGTEAFF.

This chain connects TRBV18 to TRBJ2-7; D not certain. Trimming cost V 3 bases and J 3 bases, with 6 bases left between them. Germline CDR1 reads KGHSH; CDR2 reads LQKENI. The CDR3 runs to 12 residues. In DNA, the CDR3 is TGTGCCAGCTCACCGTCCCTCTACGAGCAGTACTTC. Protein sequence: CASSPSLYEQYF.